This TCR beta chain is from a study of T cells in Graves' hyperthyroidism and ophthalmopathy. Study context: Peripheral blood sampling occurred at initial diagnosis, before any treatment.

V lost 0 bases, J lost 8 bases, and 9 bases stayed unmatched. Germline CDR1 and CDR2: LGHDT and YNNKEL (reference sequence). The CDR3 is 15 amino acids. Authors of the study amplified TCR beta CDR3 regions from RNA transcripts. The study used the HTBI primer set for a first-round RT-PCR of the TCR CDR3. TCRdb itself ran the multiplex PCR reads through MiXCR, one entry per CDR3 protein. This table holds some 600,000 distinct CDR3 sequences, about 15% found once. Uncontrolled infections, other autoimmune diseases, pregnancy or lactation led to exclusion of patients. Clinical symptoms, serum thyroxine and TRAb, thyroid ultrasound and orbital computed tomography together formed the diagnostic basis.

The sample comprised blood. The receptor comes from a woman aged 25 to 39 with Graves' hyperthyroidism that later progressed to Graves' ophthalmopathy. The chain carries TRBV3-1 and TRBJ1-2; 7 nucleotides align to TRBD1. The DNA of the CDR3 is TGTGCCAGCAGCCAAGACCTGACAGGGTTCGAAGGCTACACCTTC. This sequence encodes CASSQDLTGFEGYTF.